One sample yielded the 28 T cell receptor beta chains listed below, sequenced in a study of shared clonotypes between healthy human individuals. In the naive CD8 group, cells lacked CD45RO and were positively selected for CCR7, so terminally differentiated effector memory CD45RA+ cells were left out. Libraries were prepared by immunoSEQ multiplex PCR; TCRdb keeps only in-frame clonotypes and omits some of them. The data hold about 1,900,000 clones, with about 94% observed a single time. Sequencing used naive CD8+ T cells sorted from blood. The receptor set was obtained from a man younger than 35 in good health.

The chain links TRBV5-6 to TRBJ2-7, with D perhaps matching TRBD1 or TRBD2 (5 bases each). The V and J ends lost 3 bases and 0 bases respectively, with 13 bases between them. This CDR3 has 15 amino acids. CDR1 is SGHDT, CDR2 YYEEEE, per germline. In nucleotides, the CDR3 is TGTGCCAGCAGCTCCGGGACGGGCAGCTCCTACGAGCAGTACTTC. It encodes CASSSGTGSSYEQYF.

This clone was seen a few times. Other nucleotide sequences in the sample specify the same CDR3. This chain joins TRBV28 and TRBJ1-5; D gene unclear. Looked up from germline, CDR1 is MDHEN and CDR2 is SYDVKM. V gave up 3 bases and J gave up 4 bases, with 1 base separating them. The CDR3 has 11 amino acids. The CDR3 DNA reads TGTGCCAGCAGTTTTAATCAGCCCCAGCATTTT. It codes for CASSFNQPQHF.

The chain employs TRBV13 and TRBJ1-3; possible D gene TRBD1, 5 bases. Germline V gives CDR1 PRHDT, CDR2 FYEKMQ (reference sequence). Trimming left V 4 bases short and J 4 bases short, with 17 bases between. There are 16 residues in the CDR3. The CDR3 nucleotides are TGTGCCAGCAGCTGGAGGGACTTCGATCGGGGAAACACCATATATTTT. Protein: CASSWRDFDRGNTIYF.

This clone was recorded only once. This rearrangement joins TRBV10-3 to TRBJ1-4, with D uncertain. Germline V CDR1 and CDR2: ENHRY, SYGVKD. V lost 2 bases and J lost 5, with 3 bases in between. The CDR3 runs 12 residues. In DNA form, the CDR3 reads TGTGCCATCAGTGAGACCAATGAAAAACTGTTTTTT. It codes for CAISETNEKLFF.

The J gene is TRBJ2-7, the V gene TRBV19, with a weak D call TRBD1 (5 bases). The CDR3 is 13 residues long. Germline V gene lookup returns CDR1 LNHDA and CDR2 SQIVND (reference sequence). The germline V and J ends were trimmed by 5 bases and 3 bases, with 11 bases remaining between them. CDR3 in amino acids: CASSWQGSYEQYF. Here the CDR3 DNA reads TGTGCCAGTAGTTGGCAGGGTAGCTACGAGCAGTACTTC.

The chain carries TRBV9 and TRBJ2-5; 7 nucleotides match TRBD2. CDR3 length equals 17 residues. CDR1 and CDR2 (germline): SGDLS, YYNGEE. The V gene end was trimmed by 3 bases and the J gene end by 5 bases; junction bases not matched to a gene: 16. The CDR3 nucleotides read TGTGCCAGCAGCGCGACCCCCTTGGGGAGGGATGGGGAGACCCAGTACTTC. It yields the protein CASSATPLGRDGETQYF.

The genes are TRBV5-4 and TRBJ2-7; TRBD2 matches 10 bases. The CDR3 covers 15 residues. The ends lost 0 bases at V and 6 bases at J; junction bases unmatched: 6. Germline-derived CDR1 and CDR2 are SGHNT and YYREEE (reference sequence). The CDR3 DNA reads TGTGCCAGCAGCTTGGAGGCTAGCGGGAGTGTCGAGCAGTACTTC. It is translated as CASSLEASGSVEQYF.

The V call is TRBV4-1, the J call TRBJ2-1; 7 nucleotides align to TRBD2. From germline, CDR1 is MGHRA and CDR2 YSYEKL. V lost 4 bases and J lost 2; bases outside the gene matches: 2. The CDR3 extends over 14 amino acids. For the CDR3, the DNA is TGCGCCAGCAGCCCAACTAGCGCCTACAATGAGCAGTTCTTC. It translates to CASSPTSAYNEQFF.

This clone was picked up one time. This chain uses TRBV4-3 with TRBJ2-7, with 7 bases identical to TRBD2. J gave up 3 bases and V 0 bases, and 8 bases lay outside the gene matches. The germline gives CDR1 LGHNA, CDR2 YSLEER. This CDR3 spans 16 amino acids. The CDR3 DNA reads TGCGCCAGCAGCCAAGATTTTGGGGCTAGCGGCTACGAGCAGTACTTC. Its translation is CASSQDFGASGYEQYF.

V gene TRBV5-8 combines with J gene TRBJ2-2, with 7 bases lining up with TRBD1. The CDR3 is 16 residues long. CDR1 and CDR2 from the germline V gene are SGHTS and YDEGEE. V gave up 1 base and J gave up 3 bases; unmatched junction bases: 6. CDR3 DNA sequence: TGTGCCAGCAGCTTGAGGGGGACAGACTACACCGGGGAGCTGTTTTTT. As protein: CASSLRGTDYTGELFF.

The chain links TRBV7-6 to TRBJ2-6; no clear D gene. Per the germline V gene, CDR1 is SGHVS and CDR2 is FNYEAQ. V lost 1 base, J lost 4 bases, and 11 bases lay in between. The CDR3 is 16 amino acids. The CDR3 here is CASSLDIPLGANVLTF. The CDR3 DNA sequence: TGTGCCAGCAGCTTAGACATTCCTCTGGGGGCCAACGTCCTGACTTTC.

The rearrangement joins TRBV13 to TRBJ2-7, with 11 bases fitting TRBD1. V gave up 7 bases and J gave up 2 bases; unmatched junction bases: 7. The germline V gene has CDR1 PRHDT and CDR2 FYEKMQ (reference sequence). The CDR3 runs 15 residues. Here the CDR3 reads CASMPGQGVPYEQYF. The CDR3 region has the DNA TGTGCCAGCATGCCGGGACAGGGGGTCCCCTACGAGCAGTACTTC. The full variable domain, completed using reference TRBV13 and TRBJ2-7, is AAGVIQSPRHLIKEKRETATLKCYPIPRHDTVYWYQQGPGQDPQFLISFYEKMQSDKGSIPDRFSAQQFSDYHSELNMSSLELGDSALYFCASMPGQGVPYEQYFGPGTRLTVT.

V gene TRBV4-1 combines with J gene TRBJ2-7; TRBD1 aligns across 9 bases. After removal of 4 bases from V and 5 bases from J, the junction contained 12 bases not matched to a gene. CDR3 length: 16 amino acids. Germline V gives CDR1 MGHRA, CDR2 YSYEKL. CDR3 in amino acids: CASSPVVGQGLNEQYF. The CDR3 DNA reads as TGCGCCAGCAGCCCCGTTGTAGGACAGGGGTTGAACGAGCAGTACTTC.

The V and J genes are TRBV5-1 and TRBJ1-1; maybe TRBD1 (5 bases). Trimming took 4 bases from V and 5 from J, leaving 24 bases between them. Germline loops: CDR1 SGHRS, CDR2 YFSETQ. This CDR3 comprises 17 residues. In nucleotides, the CDR3 is TGCGCCAGCAGCCGCGCCGGATGGGGGGAGGTATTGACTGAAGCTTTCTTT. It yields the protein CASSRAGWGEVLTEAFF.

Written as DNA, the CDR3 is TGTGCCAGCAGCCCGAGGGTTGGGCAAAACACCGGGGAGCTGTTTTTT. As protein: CASSPRVGQNTGELFF. The rearrangement joins TRBV7-9 to TRBJ2-2; possibly TRBD2 for D (5 bases). This CDR3 is built from 16 residues. Per the germline V gene, CDR1 is SEHNR and CDR2 is FQNEAQ (reference sequence). The ends were cut back, 5 bases at V and 2 bases at J, with 15 bases in the middle. Full variable domain (remainder filled in from reference TRBV7-9 and TRBJ2-2): DTGVSQNPRHKITKRGQNVTFRCDPISEHNRLYWYRQTLGQGPEFLTYFQNEAQLEKSRLLSDRFSAERPKGSFSTLEIQRTEQGDSAMYLCASSPRVGQNTGELFFGEGSRLTVL.

The chain recombines TRBV29-1 with TRBJ1-1; D not certain. The CDR3 loop spans 13 amino acids. The germline V gene has CDR1 SQVTM and CDR2 ANQGSEA. Trimming took 2 bases from V and 0 from J, leaving 7 bases between them. This CDR3 is CSVEYGMNTEAFF. The CDR3 coding sequence is TGCAGCGTTGAATACGGAATGAACACTGAAGCTTTCTTT.

The V call is TRBV27, the J call TRBJ1-1; 10 nucleotides match TRBD1. Germline loops: CDR1 MNHEY, CDR2 SMNVEV (reference sequence). This CDR3 region has 18 residues. V was pared by 3 bases and J by 0 bases, with 10 bases of the junction left unmatched. The CDR3 region is CASSFGPGQGTVNTEAFF. DNA of the CDR3: TGTGCCAGCAGTTTTGGACCGGGACAGGGGACGGTGAACACTGAAGCTTTCTTT.

The genes are TRBV19 and TRBJ2-7, with 8 nucleotides matching TRBD2. CDR1 is LNHDA and CDR2 is SQIVND in the germline V gene (reference sequence). CDR3 size: 15 residues. V gave up 5 bases and J gave up 0 bases; unmatched junction bases: 6. The CDR3 reads CASSFSTSVSYEQYF. CDR3 coding DNA: TGTGCCAGTAGTTTTTCGACTAGCGTCTCCTACGAGCAGTACTTC.

The chain recombines TRBV25-1 with TRBJ2-2; D possibly corresponds to TRBD1 (6 bases). Germline V gene data show CDR1 as MGHDK and CDR2 as SYGVNS. The CDR3 spans 14 residues. Trimming took 4 bases from V and 1 from J, leaving 7 bases between them. CDR3 sequence reads: CASSATGNTGELFF. DNA for the CDR3: TGTGCCAGCAGTGCGACAGGGAACACCGGGGAGCTGTTTTTT.

This sequence joins TRBV4-1 and TRBJ2-1; 12 bases are a match to TRBD2. The germline V gene has CDR1 MGHRA and CDR2 YSYEKL. The CDR3 is 18 residues long. J lost 0 bases, V lost 0 bases, and 3 bases had no gene match. Written as DNA, the CDR3 is TGCGCCAGCAGCCAAGAGGCTAGCGGGAGGGTCTCCTACAATGAGCAGTTCTTC. It translates to CASSQEASGRVSYNEQFF.

V is TRBV2 and J is TRBJ2-7; D may correspond to TRBD1 or TRBD2 (5 bases each). Germline loops: CDR1 SNHLY, CDR2 FYNNEI. The length of the CDR3 is 10 residues. CDR3 region: CVSRGYEQYF. DNA of the CDR3: TGTGTCTCGAGGGGTTACGAGCAGTACTTC.

The rearrangement links TRBV27 to TRBJ1-5, with D perhaps TRBD1 (5 bases). This CDR3 spans 13 amino acids. Germline V gene sequence: CDR1 MNHEY, CDR2 SMNVEV (reference sequence). V was shortened by 5 bases and J by 5 bases, with 10 bases between the two germline ends. The chain's CDR3 is CASSGGSYQPQHF. The CDR3, as DNA: TGTGCCAGCAGTGGGGGGTCGTATCAGCCCCAGCATTTT.

The chain carries TRBV2 and TRBJ2-3; D uncertain. Germline values: CDR1 SNHLY, CDR2 FYNNEI. CDR3 length equals 13 residues. Trimming took off 6 bases at V and 2 bases at J, with 9 bases between the two ends. The CDR3 sequence: CASSGFDTDTQYF. The CDR3 bases are TGTGCCAGCAGCGGGTTCGACACAGATACGCAGTATTTT.

This chain uses TRBV7-9 with TRBJ2-7; perhaps TRBD1 as D (5 bases). The CDR3 is 14 residues long. V was shortened by 6 bases and J by 2 bases, with 14 bases between the two germline ends. CDR1 and CDR2 from the germline V gene are SEHNR and FQNEAQ (reference sequence). The CDR3 region has the DNA TGTGCCAGCAGGGCTCAGGGTCCAACCTACGAGCAGTACTTC. Its protein product is CASRAQGPTYEQYF.

The chain combines TRBV5-4 with TRBJ1-2; D remains unclear. The germline V and J ends were trimmed by 4 bases and 3 bases, with 13 bases remaining between them. The CDR3 extends over 14 amino acids. CDR1 and CDR2 (germline): SGHNT, YYREEE (reference sequence). The CDR3 DNA follows: TGTGCCAGCAGCCCGGAGTGGTACGACTATGGCTACACCTTC. Its translation is CASSPEWYDYGYTF.

This clone was found a few times. This chain connects TRBV7-9 to TRBJ1-1; D remains ambiguous. CDR3 length: 13 amino acids. The V gene lost 5 bases and the J gene lost 8 bases, with 15 bases spanning the gap. Germline values: CDR1 SEHNR, CDR2 FQNEAQ (reference sequence). CDR3 region: CASSAPGRPEAFF. CDR3 DNA: TGTGCCAGCAGCGCCCCGGGCAGACCAGAAGCTTTCTTT.

In its sample, this clone was seen once. The V gene is TRBV6-5, the J gene TRBJ2-7; maybe TRBD2 (6 bases). V was pared by 7 bases and J by 3 bases, with 16 bases between. Germline assignment: CDR1 MNHEY and CDR2 SVGAGI. This CDR3 contains 14 residues. The CDR3 here is CASTEVGGVYEQYF. CDR3 nucleotide sequence: TGTGCCAGCACCGAAGTCGGGGGAGTCTACGAGCAGTACTTC.

The chain links TRBV4-1 to TRBJ1-4; tentatively, D is TRBD1 (5 bases). V gave up 3 bases and J gave up 7 bases, with 18 bases separating them. The CDR3 length is 16 residues. Germline V CDR1 and CDR2: MGHRA, YSYEKL. CDR3 loop: CASSHATGGAREKLFF. The CDR3 DNA sequence: TGCGCCAGCAGCCATGCAACAGGCGGCGCGCGTGAAAAACTGTTTTTT.